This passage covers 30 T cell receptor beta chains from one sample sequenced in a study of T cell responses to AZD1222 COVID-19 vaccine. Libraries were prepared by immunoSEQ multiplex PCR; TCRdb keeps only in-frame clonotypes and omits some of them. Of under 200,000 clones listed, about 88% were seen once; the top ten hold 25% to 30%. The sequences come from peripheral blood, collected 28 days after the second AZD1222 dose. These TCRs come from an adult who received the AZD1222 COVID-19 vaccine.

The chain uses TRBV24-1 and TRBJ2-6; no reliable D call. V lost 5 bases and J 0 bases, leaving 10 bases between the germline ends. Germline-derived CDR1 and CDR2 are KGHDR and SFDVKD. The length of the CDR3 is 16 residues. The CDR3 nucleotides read TGTGCCACCAGTGCTAAACACGTCTCTGGGGCCAACGTCCTGACTTTC. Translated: CATSAKHVSGANVLTF.

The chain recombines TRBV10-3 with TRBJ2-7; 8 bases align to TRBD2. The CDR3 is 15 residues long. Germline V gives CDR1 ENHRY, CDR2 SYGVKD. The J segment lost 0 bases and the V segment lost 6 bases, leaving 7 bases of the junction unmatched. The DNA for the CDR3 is TGTGCCATCAGGAGACTAGCGTCGGACTCCTACGAGCAGTACTTC. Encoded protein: CAIRRLASDSYEQYF.

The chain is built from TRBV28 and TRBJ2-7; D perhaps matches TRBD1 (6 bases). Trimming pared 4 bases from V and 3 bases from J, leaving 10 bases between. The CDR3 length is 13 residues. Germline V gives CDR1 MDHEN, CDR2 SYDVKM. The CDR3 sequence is CASSSGQHYEQYF. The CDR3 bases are TGTGCCAGCAGTTCCGGACAGCACTACGAGCAGTACTTC.

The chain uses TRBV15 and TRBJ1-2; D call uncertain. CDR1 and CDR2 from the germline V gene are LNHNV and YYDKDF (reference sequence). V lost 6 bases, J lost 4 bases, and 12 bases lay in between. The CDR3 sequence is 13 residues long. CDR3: CATSLRAGYGYTF. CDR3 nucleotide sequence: TGTGCCACCAGTTTAAGAGCTGGCTATGGCTACACCTTC.

CDR3 amino acids: CASSQGRTDAFF. CDR3 nucleotide sequence: TGTGCCAGCAGCCAAGGCAGGACAGACGCTTTCTTT. J is TRBJ1-1 and V is TRBV3-1 (or the pseudogene TRBV3-2), with TRBD1 as a possible D gene (6 bases). The CDR3 spans 12 residues. Trimming cost V 1 base and J 11 bases, with 11 bases left between them. CDR1 is LGHDT, CDR2 YNNKEL, per germline (reference sequence).

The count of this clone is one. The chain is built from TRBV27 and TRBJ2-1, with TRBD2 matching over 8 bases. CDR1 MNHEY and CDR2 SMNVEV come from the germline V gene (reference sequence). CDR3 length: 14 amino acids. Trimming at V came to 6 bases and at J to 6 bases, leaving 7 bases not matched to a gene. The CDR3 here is CASRFPGGGNEQFF. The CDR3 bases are TGTGCCAGCAGATTCCCGGGAGGGGGCAATGAGCAGTTCTTC.

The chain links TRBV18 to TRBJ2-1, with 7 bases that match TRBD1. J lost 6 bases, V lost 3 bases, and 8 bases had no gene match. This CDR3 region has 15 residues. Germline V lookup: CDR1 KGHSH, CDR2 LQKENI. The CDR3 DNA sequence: TGTGCCAGCTCACCGCGCAGGGGGTTTAGCAATGAGCAGTTCTTC. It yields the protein CASSPRRGFSNEQFF.

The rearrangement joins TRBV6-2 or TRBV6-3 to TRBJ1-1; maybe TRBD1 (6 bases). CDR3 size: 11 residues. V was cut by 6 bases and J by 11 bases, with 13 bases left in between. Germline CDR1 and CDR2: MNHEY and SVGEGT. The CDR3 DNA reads TGTGCCAGCAGCGACAGGTTAAAGGCTTTCTTT. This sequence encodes CASSDRLKAFF.

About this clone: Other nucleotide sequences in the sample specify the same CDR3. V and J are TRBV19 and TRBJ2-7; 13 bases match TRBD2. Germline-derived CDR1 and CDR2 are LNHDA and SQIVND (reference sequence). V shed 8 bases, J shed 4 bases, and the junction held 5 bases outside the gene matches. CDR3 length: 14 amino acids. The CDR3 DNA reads TGTGCCAGTTCACGGACTAGCGGGAGTTACGAGCAGTACTTC. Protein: CASSRTSGSYEQYF.

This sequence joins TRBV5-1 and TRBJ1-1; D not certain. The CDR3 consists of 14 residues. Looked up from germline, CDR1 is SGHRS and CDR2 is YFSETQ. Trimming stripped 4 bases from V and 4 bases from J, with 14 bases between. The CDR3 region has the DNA TGCGCCAGCAGCGCCGACCCACGGAGCACTGAAGCTTTCTTT. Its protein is CASSADPRSTEAFF.

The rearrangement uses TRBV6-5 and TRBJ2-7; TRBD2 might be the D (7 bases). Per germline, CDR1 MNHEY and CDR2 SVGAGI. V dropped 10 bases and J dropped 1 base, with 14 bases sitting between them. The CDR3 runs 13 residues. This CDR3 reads CATMRGLSYEQYF. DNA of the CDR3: TGTGCCACTATGCGGGGGCTTTCCTACGAGCAGTACTTC.

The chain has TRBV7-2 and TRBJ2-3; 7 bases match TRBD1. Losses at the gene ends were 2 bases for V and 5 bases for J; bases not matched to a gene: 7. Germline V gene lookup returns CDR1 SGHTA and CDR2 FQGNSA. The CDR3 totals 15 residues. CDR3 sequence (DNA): TGTGCCAGCAGCTTATGGGACAGCCTCGGAGATACGCAGTATTTT. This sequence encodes CASSLWDSLGDTQYF.

In DNA, the CDR3 is TGTGCCAGCAGCACGGGGACGGGGGCCGGGGAGCTGTTTTTT. It encodes CASSTGTGAGELFF. The chain joins TRBV7-3 to TRBJ2-2; D is possibly TRBD2 (6 bases). Trimming stripped 5 bases from V and 6 bases from J, with 13 bases between. Germline assignment: CDR1 SGHTA and CDR2 FQGTGA. This CDR3 region has 14 residues.

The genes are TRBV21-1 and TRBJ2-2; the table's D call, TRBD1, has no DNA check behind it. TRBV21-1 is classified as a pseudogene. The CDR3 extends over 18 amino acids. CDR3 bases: TGTGCCAGCCCGTACCTGGGTCAGGAGACAGGATGCACCGGGGAGCTGTTTTTT. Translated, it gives CASPYLGQETGCTGELFF.

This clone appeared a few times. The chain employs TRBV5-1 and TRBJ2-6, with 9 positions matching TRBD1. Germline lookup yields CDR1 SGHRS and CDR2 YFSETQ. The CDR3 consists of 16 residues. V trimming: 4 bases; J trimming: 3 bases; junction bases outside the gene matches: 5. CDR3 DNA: TGCGCCAGCAGCCCCTGGACAGGGGATGGGGCCAACGTCCTGACTTTC. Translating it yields CASSPWTGDGANVLTF. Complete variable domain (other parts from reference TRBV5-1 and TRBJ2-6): KAGVTQTPRYLIKTRGQQVTLSCSPISGHRSVSWYQQTPGQGLQFLFEYFSETQRNKGNFPGRFSGRQFSNSRSEMNVSTLELGDSALYLCASSPWTGDGANVLTFGAGSRLTVL.

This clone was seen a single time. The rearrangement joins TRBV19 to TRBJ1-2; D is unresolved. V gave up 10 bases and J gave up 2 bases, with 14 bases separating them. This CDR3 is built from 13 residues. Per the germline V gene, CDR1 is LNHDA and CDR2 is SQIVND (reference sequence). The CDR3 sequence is CATARGPNYGYTF. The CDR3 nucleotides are TGTGCCACCGCCCGCGGGCCAAACTATGGCTACACCTTC.

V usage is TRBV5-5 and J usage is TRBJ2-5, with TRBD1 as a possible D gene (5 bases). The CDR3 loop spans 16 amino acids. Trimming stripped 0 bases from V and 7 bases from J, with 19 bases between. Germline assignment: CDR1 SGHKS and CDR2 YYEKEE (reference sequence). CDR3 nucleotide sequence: TGTGCCAGCAGCTTGGGGCAGGGTCTAGGGGTTGTGACCCAGTACTTC. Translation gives CASSLGQGLGVVTQYF.

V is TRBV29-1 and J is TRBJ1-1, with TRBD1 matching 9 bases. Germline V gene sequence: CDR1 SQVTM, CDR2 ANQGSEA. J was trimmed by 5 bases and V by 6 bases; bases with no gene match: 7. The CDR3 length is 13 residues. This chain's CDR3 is CSVDSGTGTEAFF. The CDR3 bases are TGCAGCGTCGACTCCGGGACAGGGACTGAAGCTTTCTTT.

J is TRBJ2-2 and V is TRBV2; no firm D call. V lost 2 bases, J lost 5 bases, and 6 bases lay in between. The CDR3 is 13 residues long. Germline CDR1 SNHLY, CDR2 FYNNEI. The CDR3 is CASSERSTGELFF. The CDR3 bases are TGTGCCAGCAGTGAAAGGTCTACCGGGGAGCTGTTTTTT. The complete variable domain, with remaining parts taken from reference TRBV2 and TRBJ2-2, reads EPEVTQTPSHQVTQMGQEVILRCVPISNHLYFYWYRQILGQKVEFLVSFYNNEISEKSEIFDDQFSVERPDGSNFTLKIRSTKLEDSAMYFCASSERSTGELFFGEGSRLTVL.

This CDR3 is CAISESKLAGGNEQFF. The CDR3 nucleotides are TGTGCCATCAGTGAGTCGAAACTAGCGGGAGGAAATGAGCAGTTCTTC. The J gene is TRBJ2-1, the V gene TRBV10-3, with 12 bases lining up with TRBD2. Germline V gene data show CDR1 as ENHRY and CDR2 as SYGVKD. The CDR3 runs to 16 residues. V lost 0 bases to trimming and J lost 7 bases; unmatched junction nucleotides: 4.

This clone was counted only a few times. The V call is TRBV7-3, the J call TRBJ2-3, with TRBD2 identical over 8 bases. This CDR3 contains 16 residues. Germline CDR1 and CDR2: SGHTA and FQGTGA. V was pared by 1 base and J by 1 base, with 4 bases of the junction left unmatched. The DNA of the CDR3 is TGTGCCAGCAGCTTAAGCCTAGCGGGCGGCACAGATACGCAGTATTTT. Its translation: CASSLSLAGGTDTQYF.

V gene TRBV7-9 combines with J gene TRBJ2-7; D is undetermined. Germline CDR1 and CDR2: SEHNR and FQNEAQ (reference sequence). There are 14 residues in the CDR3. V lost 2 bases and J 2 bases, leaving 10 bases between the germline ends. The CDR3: CASSLMVGPYEQYF. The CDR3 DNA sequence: TGTGCCAGCAGCTTAATGGTGGGCCCCTACGAGCAGTACTTC.

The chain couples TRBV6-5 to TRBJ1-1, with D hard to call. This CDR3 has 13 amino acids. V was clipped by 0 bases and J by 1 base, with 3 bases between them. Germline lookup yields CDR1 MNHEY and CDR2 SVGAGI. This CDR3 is CASSYSWNTEAFF. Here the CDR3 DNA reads TGTGCCAGCAGTTACTCCTGGAACACTGAAGCTTTCTTT.

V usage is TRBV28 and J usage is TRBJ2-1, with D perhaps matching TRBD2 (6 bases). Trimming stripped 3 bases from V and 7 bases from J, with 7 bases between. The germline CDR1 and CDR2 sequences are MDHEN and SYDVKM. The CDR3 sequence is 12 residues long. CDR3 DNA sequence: TGTGCCAGCAGTTTGGGACTTAATGAGCAGTTCTTC. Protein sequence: CASSLGLNEQFF.

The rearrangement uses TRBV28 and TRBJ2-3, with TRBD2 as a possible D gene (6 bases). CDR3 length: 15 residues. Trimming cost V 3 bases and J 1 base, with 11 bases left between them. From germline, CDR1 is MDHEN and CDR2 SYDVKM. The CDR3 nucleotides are TGTGCCAGCAGTTTGGGGGGACTTGGCACAGATACGCAGTATTTT. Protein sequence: CASSLGGLGTDTQYF.

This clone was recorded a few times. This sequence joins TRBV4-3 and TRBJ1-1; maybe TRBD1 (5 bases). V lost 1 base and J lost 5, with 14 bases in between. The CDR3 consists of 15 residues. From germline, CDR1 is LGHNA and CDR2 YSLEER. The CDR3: CASSQAASGGTEAFF. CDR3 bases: TGCGCCAGCAGCCAAGCTGCTTCCGGGGGGACTGAAGCTTTCTTT.

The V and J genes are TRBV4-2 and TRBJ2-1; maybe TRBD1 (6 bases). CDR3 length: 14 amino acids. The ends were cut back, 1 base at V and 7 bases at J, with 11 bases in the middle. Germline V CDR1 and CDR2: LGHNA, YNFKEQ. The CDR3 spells CASSQGIQGNEQFF. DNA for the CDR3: TGTGCCAGCAGCCAAGGCATACAGGGTAATGAGCAGTTCTTC.

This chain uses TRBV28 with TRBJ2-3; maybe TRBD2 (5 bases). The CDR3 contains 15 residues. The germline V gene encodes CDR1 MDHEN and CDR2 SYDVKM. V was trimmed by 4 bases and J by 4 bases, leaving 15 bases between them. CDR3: CASSSAGVHADTQYF. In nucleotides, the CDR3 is TGTGCCAGCAGTTCAGCCGGGGTTCACGCAGATACGCAGTATTTT.

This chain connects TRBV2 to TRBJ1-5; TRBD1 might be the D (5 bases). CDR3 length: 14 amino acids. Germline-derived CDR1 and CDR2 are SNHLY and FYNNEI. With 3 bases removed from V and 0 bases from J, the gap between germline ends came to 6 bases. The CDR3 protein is CASSDRASNQPQHF. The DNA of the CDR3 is TGTGCCAGCAGTGACAGGGCTAGCAATCAGCCCCAGCATTTT.

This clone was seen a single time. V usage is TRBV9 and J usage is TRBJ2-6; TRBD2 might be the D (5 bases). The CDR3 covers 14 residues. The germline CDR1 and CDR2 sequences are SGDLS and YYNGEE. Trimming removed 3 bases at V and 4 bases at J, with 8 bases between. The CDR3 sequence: CASSGTAGANVLTF. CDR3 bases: TGTGCCAGCAGCGGGACTGCGGGGGCCAACGTCCTGACTTTC.